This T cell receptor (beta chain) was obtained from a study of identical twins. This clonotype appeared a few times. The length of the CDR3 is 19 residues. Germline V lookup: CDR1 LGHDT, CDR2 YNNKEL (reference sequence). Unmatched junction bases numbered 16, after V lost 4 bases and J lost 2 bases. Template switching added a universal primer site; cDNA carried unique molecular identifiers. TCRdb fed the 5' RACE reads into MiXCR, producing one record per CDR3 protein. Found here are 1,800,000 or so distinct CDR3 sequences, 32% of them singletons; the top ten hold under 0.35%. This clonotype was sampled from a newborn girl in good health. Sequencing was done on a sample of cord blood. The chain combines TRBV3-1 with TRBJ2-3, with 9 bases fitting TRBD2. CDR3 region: CASSPTSTKLAGSTDTQYF. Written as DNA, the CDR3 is TGTGCCAGCAGCCCGACCTCGACGAAACTAGCGGGCTCCACAGATACGCAGTATTTT.